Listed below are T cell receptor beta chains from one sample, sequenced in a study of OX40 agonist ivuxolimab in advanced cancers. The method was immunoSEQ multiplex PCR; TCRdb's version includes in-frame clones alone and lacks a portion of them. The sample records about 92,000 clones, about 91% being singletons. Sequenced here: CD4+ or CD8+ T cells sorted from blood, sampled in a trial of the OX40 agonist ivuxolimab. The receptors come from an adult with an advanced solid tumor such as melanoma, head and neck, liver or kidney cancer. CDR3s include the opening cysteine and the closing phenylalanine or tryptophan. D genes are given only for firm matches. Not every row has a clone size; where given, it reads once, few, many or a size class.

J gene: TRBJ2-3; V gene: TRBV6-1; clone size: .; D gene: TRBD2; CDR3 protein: CATGLVGPQYF; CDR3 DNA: TGTGCCACCGGACTAGTCGGTCCGCAGTATTTT
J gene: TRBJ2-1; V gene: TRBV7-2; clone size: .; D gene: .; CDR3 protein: CASSPTIIGSYNEQFF; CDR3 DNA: TGTGCCAGCAGCCCCACGATTATCGGTTCCTACAATGAGCAGTTCTTC
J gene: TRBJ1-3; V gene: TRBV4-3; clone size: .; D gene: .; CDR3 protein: CASSQDNTGNTIYF; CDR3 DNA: TGCGCCAGCAGCCAAGATAACACCGGAAACACCATATATTTT
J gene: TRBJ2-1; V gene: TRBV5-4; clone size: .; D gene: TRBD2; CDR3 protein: CASSLGSSGGYNEQFF; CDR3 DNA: TGTGCCAGCAGCTTGGGTTCTAGCGGGGGCTACAATGAGCAGTTCTTC
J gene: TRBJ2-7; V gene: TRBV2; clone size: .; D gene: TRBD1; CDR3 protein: CASSERGQGAYEQYF; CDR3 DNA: TGTGCCAGCAGTGAAAGGGGACAGGGGGCCTACGAGCAGTACTTC
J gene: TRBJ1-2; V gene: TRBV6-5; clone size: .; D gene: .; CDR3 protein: CASSYSRYGYTF; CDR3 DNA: TGTGCCAGCAGTTATTCCCGCTATGGCTACACCTTC
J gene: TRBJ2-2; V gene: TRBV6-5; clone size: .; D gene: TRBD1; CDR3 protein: CAIGQGTNTGELFF; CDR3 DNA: TGTGCCATCGGACAGGGGACAAACACCGGGGAGCTGTTTTTT
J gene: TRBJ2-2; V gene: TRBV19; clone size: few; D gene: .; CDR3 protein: CASKNPGYANTGELFF; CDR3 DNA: TGTGCCAGCAAAAATCCGGGTTACGCGAACACCGGGGAGCTGTTTTTT
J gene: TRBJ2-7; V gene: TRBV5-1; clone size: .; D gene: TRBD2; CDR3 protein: CASSTTSGPYEQYF; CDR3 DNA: TGCGCCAGCAGCACGACTAGCGGTCCCTACGAGCAGTACTTC
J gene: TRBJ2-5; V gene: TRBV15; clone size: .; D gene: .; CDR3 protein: CATSRVFGLATSQETQYF; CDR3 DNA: TGTGCCACCAGCAGAGTATTCGGCCTAGCGACCTCACAAGAGACCCAGTACTTC
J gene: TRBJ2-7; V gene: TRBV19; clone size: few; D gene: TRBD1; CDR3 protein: CASSAAGTGGFEQYF; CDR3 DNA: TGTGCCAGTAGTGCCGCCGGGACAGGGGGTTTCGAGCAGTACTTC
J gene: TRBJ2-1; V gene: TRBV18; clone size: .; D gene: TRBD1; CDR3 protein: CASSPGQGRNNEQFF; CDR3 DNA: TGTGCCAGCTCACCGGGACAGGGGAGGAACAATGAGCAGTTCTTC
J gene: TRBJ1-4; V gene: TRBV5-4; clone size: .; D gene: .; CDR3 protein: CASSPVSGTANEKLFF; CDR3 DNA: TGTGCCAGCAGCCCGGTTTCGGGGACCGCCAATGAAAAACTGTTTTTT
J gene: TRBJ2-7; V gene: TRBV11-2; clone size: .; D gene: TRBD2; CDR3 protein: CASSLVQTSGSSYEQYF; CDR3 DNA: TGTGCCAGCAGCTTAGTACAGACTAGCGGGAGCTCCTACGAGCAGTACTTC
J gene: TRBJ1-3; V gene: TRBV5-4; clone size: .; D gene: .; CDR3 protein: CASSLGPSSGNTIYF; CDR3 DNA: TGTGCCAGCAGCTTGGGGCCCAGCTCTGGAAACACCATATATTTT
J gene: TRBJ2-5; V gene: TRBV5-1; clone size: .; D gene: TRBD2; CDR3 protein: CASSLTGGPGSETQYF; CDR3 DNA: TGCGCCAGCAGCTTGACGGGAGGGCCAGGGTCAGAGACCCAGTACTTC
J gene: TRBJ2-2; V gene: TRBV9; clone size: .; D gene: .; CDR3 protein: CASSITPSSDTGELFF; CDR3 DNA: TGTGCCAGCAGCATAACGCCGTCGTCGGACACCGGGGAGCTGTTTTTT
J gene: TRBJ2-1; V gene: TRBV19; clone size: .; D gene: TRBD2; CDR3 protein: CASSASGSYNEQFF; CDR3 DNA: TGTGCCAGTAGTGCTAGCGGGAGTTACAATGAGCAGTTCTTC
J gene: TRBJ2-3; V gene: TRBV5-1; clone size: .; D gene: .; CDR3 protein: CASRGGQTTDTQYF; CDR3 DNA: TGCGCCAGCAGGGGGGGTCAGACCACAGATACGCAGTATTTT
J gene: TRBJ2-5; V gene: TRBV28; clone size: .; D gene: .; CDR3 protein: CASGAFRTQYF; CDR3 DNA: TGTGCCAGCGGAGCATTCCGGACCCAGTACTTC
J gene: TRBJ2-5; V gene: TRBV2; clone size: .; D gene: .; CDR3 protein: CASIGRRTEETQYF; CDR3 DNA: TGTGCCAGCATTGGTCGCCGGACTGAAGAGACCCAGTACTTC
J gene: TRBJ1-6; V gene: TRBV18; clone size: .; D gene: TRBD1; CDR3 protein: CASSPAGTGNNSPLHF; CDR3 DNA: TGTGCCAGCTCACCAGCTGGGACAGGGAATAATTCACCCCTCCACTTT
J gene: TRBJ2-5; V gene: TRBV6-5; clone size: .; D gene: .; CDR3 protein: CASSYSPVGETQYF; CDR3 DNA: TGTGCCAGCAGTTACTCACCAGTCGGGGAGACCCAGTACTTC
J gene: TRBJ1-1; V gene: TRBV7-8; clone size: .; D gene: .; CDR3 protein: CASSPQTWNTEAFF; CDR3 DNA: TGTGCCAGCAGCCCCCAAACGTGGAACACTGAAGCTTTCTTT
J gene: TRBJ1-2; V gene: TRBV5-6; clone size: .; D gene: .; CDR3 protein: CASSMRGESYAYTF; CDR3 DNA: TGTGCCAGCAGCATGAGAGGGGAGAGCTATGCCTACACCTTC
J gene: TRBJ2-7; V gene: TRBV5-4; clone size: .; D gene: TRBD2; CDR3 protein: CASSPGIAGFTYEQYF; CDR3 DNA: TGTGCCAGCAGCCCGGGGATAGCGGGATTCACCTACGAGCAGTACTTC
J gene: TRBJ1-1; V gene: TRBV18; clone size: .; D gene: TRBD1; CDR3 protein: CASSLLQGMNTEAFF; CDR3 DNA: TGTGCCAGCTCACTACTACAGGGGATGAACACTGAAGCTTTCTTT
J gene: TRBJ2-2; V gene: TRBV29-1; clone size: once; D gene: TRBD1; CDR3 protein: CSAGRGQGTGELFF; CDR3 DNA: TGCAGCGCCGGCCGGGGACAGGGCACCGGGGAGCTGTTTTTT
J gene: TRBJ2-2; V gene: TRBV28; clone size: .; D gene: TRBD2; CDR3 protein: CASSPSGRRSGELFF; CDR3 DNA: TGTGCCAGCAGCCCTAGCGGGAGGAGGTCCGGGGAGCTGTTTTTT
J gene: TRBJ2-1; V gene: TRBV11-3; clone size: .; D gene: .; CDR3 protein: CASSLDPNEQFF; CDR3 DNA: TGTGCCAGCAGCTTAGACCCCAATGAGCAGTTCTTC
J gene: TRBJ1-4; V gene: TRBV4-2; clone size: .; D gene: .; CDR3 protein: CASSQEGQGQNEKLFF; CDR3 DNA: TGTGCCAGCAGCCAAGAAGGGCAGGGGCAGAATGAAAAACTGTTTTTT
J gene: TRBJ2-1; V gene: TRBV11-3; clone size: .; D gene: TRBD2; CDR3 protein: CASSPRTSGSGEQFF; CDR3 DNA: TGTGCCAGCAGCCCGAGGACTAGCGGGAGCGGTGAGCAGTTCTTC
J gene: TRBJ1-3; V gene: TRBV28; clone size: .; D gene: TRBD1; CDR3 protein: CASSGQGLHTIYF; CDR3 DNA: TGTGCCTCTTCGGGACAGGGGTTACACACCATATATTTT
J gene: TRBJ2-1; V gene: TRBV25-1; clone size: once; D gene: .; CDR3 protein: CASQGLGAGYNEQFF; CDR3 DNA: TGTGCCAGCCAAGGTTTGGGCGCGGGTTACAATGAGCAGTTCTTC
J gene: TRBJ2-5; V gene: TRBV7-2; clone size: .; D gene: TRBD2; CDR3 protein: CASSIPSGMGRETQYF; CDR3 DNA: TGTGCCAGCAGCATCCCTAGCGGGATGGGGCGGGAGACCCAGTACTTC
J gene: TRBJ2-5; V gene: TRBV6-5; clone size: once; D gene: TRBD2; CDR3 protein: CASRRLALFGETQYF; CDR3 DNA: TGTGCCAGCAGGAGACTAGCGTTGTTCGGAGAGACCCAGTACTTC
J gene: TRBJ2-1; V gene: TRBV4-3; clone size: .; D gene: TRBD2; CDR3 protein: CASSQDRTSGGYNEQFF; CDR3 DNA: TGCGCCAGCAGCCAAGATAGGACTAGCGGGGGCTACAATGAGCAGTTCTTC
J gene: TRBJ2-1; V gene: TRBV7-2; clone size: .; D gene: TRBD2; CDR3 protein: CASSLASGSVNEQFF; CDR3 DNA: TGTGCCAGCAGCTTAGCTAGCGGGAGTGTGAATGAGCAGTTCTTC
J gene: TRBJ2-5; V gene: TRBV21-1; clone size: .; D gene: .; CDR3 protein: CASRVQGVRETQYF; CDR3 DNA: TGTGCCAGCAGAGTACAAGGGGTTCGGGAGACCCAGTACTTC
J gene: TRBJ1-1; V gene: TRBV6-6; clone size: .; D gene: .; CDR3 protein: CASSYGELNTEAFF; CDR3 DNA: TGTGCCAGCAGTTACGGGGAGCTGAACACTGAAGCTTTCTTT
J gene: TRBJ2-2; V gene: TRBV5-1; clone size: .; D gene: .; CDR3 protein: CASSLGGRSPGELFF; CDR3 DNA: TGCGCCAGCAGCTTGGGGGGCCGCTCGCCCGGGGAGCTGTTTTTT
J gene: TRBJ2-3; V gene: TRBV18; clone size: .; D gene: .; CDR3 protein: CASSPLNRASTDTQYF; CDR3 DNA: TGTGCCAGCTCACCACTGAACAGGGCCAGCACAGATACGCAGTATTTT